These T cell receptor beta chains were read from a single sample in a study of blood T cell repertoires in COVID-19. Method: immunoSEQ multiplex PCR; TCRdb's copy keeps in-frame clones and lacks some. Among 180,000 or so clones listed, approximately 80% were seen once. The sample was PBMCs or T cells enriched from blood (not recorded which). The origin of the receptors is a man in his forties or fifties who had recovered from COVID-19. Both conserved end residues are part of each CDR3. The D gene is left open where the match is weak. The listing skips clone size in some rows; elsewhere it reads once, few, many or a size class.

NA	NA	18	TRBJ2-2	TRBV14	TGTGCCAGCAGGTGGGACACTCGCAGCCTATCGAACACCGGGGAGCTGTTTTTT	CASRWDTRSLSNTGELFF
once	NA	18	TRBJ2-6	TRBV5-1	TGCGCCAGCAGCTTGGAGCCGGGAAGAAACACTGGGGCCAACGTCCTGACTTTC	CASSLEPGRNTGANVLTF
NA	TRBD2	15	TRBJ2-5	TRBV7-3	TGTGCCAGCAGCAAGACTAGCGGGAGTTTCGAGACCCAGTACTTC	CASSKTSGSFETQYF
once	NA	15	TRBJ1-2	TRBV27	TGTGCCAGCAGACCTTACCAGAACAGGGCTCTGGCGGACACCTTC	CASRPYQNRALADTF
NA	TRBD2	16	TRBJ2-3	TRBV28	TGTGCCAGCACTCGAGTAGCGGGAGTGGGCACAGATACGCAGTATTTT	CASTRVAGVGTDTQYF
NA	NA	16	TRBJ1-2	TRBV3-1/TRBV3-2	TGTGCCAGCAGCCTCCTGGGGGGGAAAGCCATCTATGGCTACACCTTC	CASSLLGGKAIYGYTF
NA	NA	14	TRBJ2-2	TRBV7-7	TGTGCTAGCAGCTTGAACGACTGGGCCGGGGAGCTGTTTTTT	CASSLNDWAGELFF
NA	NA	14	TRBJ2-5	TRBV11-2	TGTGCCAGCAGCTTAGATGGAGTGCATGGGACCCAGTACTTC	CASSLDGVHGTQYF
NA	TRBD1	13	TRBJ2-7	TRBV19	TGTGCCAGTCGGGACAGGCGGTCCTACGAGCAGTACTTC	CASRDRRSYEQYF
NA	NA	13	TRBJ2-1	TRBV29-1	TGCAGCCTCCTAGGGGGGGGGCACAATGAGCAGTTCTTC	CSLLGGGHNEQFF
NA	NA	13	TRBJ2-5	TRBV6-5	TGTGCCAGCGGGGTCTCCGAAAGGGGGACCCAGTACTTC	CASGVSERGTQYF
NA	TRBD1	16	TRBJ2-2	TRBV5-1	TGCGCCAGCAGCAGAGAACCTTGGACAGGGAACGGGGAGCTGTTTTTT	CASSREPWTGNGELFF
NA	NA	13	TRBJ2-7	TRBV10-1	TGCGGCAGCGATTCAGGGGATGCCTACGAGCAGTACTTC	CGSDSGDAYEQYF
NA	NA	12	TRBJ2-2	TRBV6-5	TGTGCCAGCAGTCGACTAGTGGGGGAGCTGTTTTTT	CASSRLVGELFF
NA	TRBD1	17	TRBJ2-3	TRBV27	TGTGCCAGCAGACGGACCAGGACAGGGCAGGGGACAGATACGCAGTATTTT	CASRRTRTGQGTDTQYF
NA	TRBD1	16	TRBJ2-7	TRBV27	TGTGCCAGCAAATCGGACAGGGCCGAGCTCTCCTACGAGCAGTACTTC	CASKSDRAELSYEQYF
NA	TRBD2	16	TRBJ2-1	TRBV19	TGTGCCAGTAGTAGGAAGGCTAGCGGGATTTACAATGAGCAGTTCTTC	CASSRKASGIYNEQFF
few	TRBD2	16	TRBJ2-5	TRBV28	TGTGCCAGCAGTTTTGGTAGCGGGAGGGACCAAGAGACCCAGTACTTC	CASSFGSGRDQETQYF
NA	TRBD1	19	TRBJ1-2	TRBV7-9	TGTGCCAGCAGCTGGGACAGGGTTTACAACTATCGCCTTAACTATGGCTACACCTTC	CASSWDRVYNYRLNYGYTF
NA	NA	12	TRBJ2-5	TRBV5-1	TGCGCCAGCAGACTGTACCAAGAGACCCAGTACTTC	CASRLYQETQYF
NA	NA	13	TRBJ1-1	TRBV6-5	TGTGCCACCCTAACCGGTACGAACACTGAAGCTTTCTTT	CATLTGTNTEAFF
NA	TRBD1	16	TRBJ2-3	TRBV7-8	TGTGCCAGCAGCTTAGAGGACAGGGACGCGACAGATACGCAGTATTTT	CASSLEDRDATDTQYF
few	TRBD1	12	TRBJ2-4	TRBV2	TGTGCCAGCTCCCCCGGGACAGGGATTTGGAACTTC	CASSPGTGIWNF
NA	NA	15	TRBJ2-5	TRBV3-1/TRBV3-2	TGTGCCAGCAGCCAACCCCGGACTGCTCAAGAGACCCAGTACTTC	CASSQPRTAQETQYF
NA	NA	12	TRBJ2-7	TRBV19	TGTGCCAGTAGTATAGTCGGGGGCGAGCAGTACTTC	CASSIVGGEQYF
NA	TRBD1	12	TRBJ2-7	TRBV30	TGTGCCTGGAGCAGGGACAGCTACGAGCAGTACTTC	CAWSRDSYEQYF
NA	NA	12	TRBJ1-2	TRBV28	TGTGCCAGTTTACAGGCCAACTATGGCTACACCTTC	CASLQANYGYTF
NA	NA	16	TRBJ2-7	TRBV5-1	TGCGCCAGCAGCTTGGCGCGGGACTCACGGGGAGGTGAGCAGTACTTC	CASSLARDSRGGEQYF
NA	NA	13	TRBJ2-7	TRBV5-4	TGTGCCAGCAACCAGGGTTCTTCCTACGAGCAGTACTTC	CASNQGSSYEQYF
NA	NA	13	TRBJ2-3	TRBV29-1	TGCAGCGGGGACACGGCCGACACAGATACGCAGTATTTT	CSGDTADTDTQYF
few	TRBD1	13	TRBJ1-1	TRBV5-1	TGCGCCAGCAGATATGGGACAGCCCCTGAAGCTTTCTTT	CASRYGTAPEAFF
NA	NA	14	TRBJ1-6	TRBV5-8	TGTGCCAGCAGCTCCCGTTGGGCTAATTCACCCCTCCACTTT	CASSSRWANSPLHF